The 5 T cell receptor beta chains reported below all come from one sample, sequenced in a study of OX40 agonist ivuxolimab in advanced cancers. TCRdb's copy holds only in-frame clones and misses some; the assay was immunoSEQ multiplex PCR. Of 30,000 to 40,000 clones listed, under 80% were seen once; the top ten hold roughly 9.7%. Here the sequenced sample was CD4+ or CD8+ T cells sorted from blood, taken in a trial of the OX40 agonist ivuxolimab. These receptors were collected from an adult with an advanced solid tumor such as melanoma, head and neck, liver or kidney cancer.

This clone was seen once. J is TRBJ1-5 and V is TRBV6-1; a weak D match, TRBD1 (5 bases). CDR1 is MNHNS, CDR2 SASEGT, per germline. The ends were cut back, 2 bases at V and 6 bases at J, with 23 bases in the middle. The CDR3 totals 18 residues. CDR3 sequence reads: CASSEMWPQGAGGQPQHF. CDR3 sequence (DNA): TGTGCCAGCAGTGAAATGTGGCCCCAAGGGGCGGGGGGTCAGCCCCAGCATTTT.

The chain couples TRBV20-1 to TRBJ1-1; D is undetermined. Germline V lookup: CDR1 DFQATT, CDR2 SNEGSKA (reference sequence). The CDR3 totals 11 residues. V gave up 3 bases and J gave up 7 bases, with 9 bases separating them. CDR3 in amino acids: CSARTSLEAFF. CDR3 DNA sequence: TGCAGTGCTAGGACCAGTCTTGAAGCTTTCTTT.

V gene TRBV28 combines with J gene TRBJ2-3, with D perhaps TRBD1 (5 bases). The germline gives CDR1 MDHEN, CDR2 SYDVKM. This CDR3 has 12 amino acids. The V and J ends lost 7 bases and 6 bases respectively, with 11 bases between them. The CDR3 sequence is CASISKGDTQYF. For the CDR3, the DNA is TGTGCCAGCATTAGTAAGGGGGATACGCAGTATTTT.

This clone is medium-sized in the sample. This chain connects TRBV2 to TRBJ1-4, with D possibly matching TRBD1 (6 bases). Per germline, CDR1 SNHLY and CDR2 FYNNEI. This CDR3 is 16 amino acids long. V gave up 5 bases and J gave up 8 bases, with 21 bases separating them. CDR3 amino acids: CASSLTGTSFEEKLFF. For the CDR3, the DNA is TGTGCCAGCAGTCTAACCGGGACATCATTTGAGGAAAAACTGTTTTTT.

V and J are TRBV4-1 and TRBJ2-1; D is possibly TRBD2 (6 bases). CDR1 is MGHRA, CDR2 YSYEKL, per germline. V was shortened by 0 bases and J by 2 bases, with 11 bases between the two germline ends. The CDR3 has 16 residues. This CDR3 is CASSQDPGLAYNEQFF. Here the CDR3 DNA reads TGCGCCAGCAGCCAAGACCCGGGACTCGCCTACAATGAGCAGTTCTTC.